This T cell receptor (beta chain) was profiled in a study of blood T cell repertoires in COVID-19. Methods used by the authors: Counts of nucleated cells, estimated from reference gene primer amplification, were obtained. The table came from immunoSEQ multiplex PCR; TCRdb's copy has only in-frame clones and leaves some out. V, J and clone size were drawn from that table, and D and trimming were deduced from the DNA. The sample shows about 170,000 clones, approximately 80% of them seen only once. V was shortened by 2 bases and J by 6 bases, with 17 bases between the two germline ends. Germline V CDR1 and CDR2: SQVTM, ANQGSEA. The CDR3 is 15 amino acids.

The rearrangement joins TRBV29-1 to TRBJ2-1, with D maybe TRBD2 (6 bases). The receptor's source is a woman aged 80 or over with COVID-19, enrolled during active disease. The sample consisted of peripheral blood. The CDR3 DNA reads TGCAGCGTTGAAAGGAGGGTGAGGAATTTCAATGAGCAGTTCTTC. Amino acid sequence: CSVERRVRNFNEQFF.